Given below is one T cell receptor (beta chain) in context. This specimen comes from a study of memory CD8 T cells in hepatitis C reinfection. Study background: A couple of donors cleared primary HCV but became chronic after reinfection.

Trimming cost V 0 bases and J 9 bases; bases outside gene matches: 11. The CDR3 loop spans 16 amino acids. CDR1 is SGHVS, CDR2 FNYEAQ, per germline. TCRdb's table, derived via immunoSEQ multiplex PCR, lists solely in-frame clones and lacks some. Of 40,000 to 60,000 clones listed, around 92% are singletons. Described time point: pre-reinfection, 55 to 20 weeks before reinfection detection. The sorted cells went straight to TCR sequencing with no prior in vitro expansion. The specimen was naive CD8+ T cells sorted from blood. The sequence was collected from a young man with hepatitis C virus infection. The chain employs TRBV7-6 and TRBJ2-7; 10 nucleotides agree with TRBD1. CDR3 loop: CASSLAMGQGLQGQYF. In nucleotides, the CDR3 is TGTGCCAGCAGCTTAGCGATGGGACAGGGGCTCCAGGGGCAGTACTTC.